This T cell receptor beta chain was sequenced for a study of OX40 agonist ivuxolimab in advanced cancers. In germline, CDR1 is SGHAT, CDR2 FQNNGV. V lost 0 bases, J lost 4 bases, and 15 bases lay in between. CDR3 length: 16 amino acids. TCRdb keeps only in-frame clones here, not all; method: immunoSEQ multiplex PCR. The sample comprises about 65,000 clones, roughly 84% of which are singletons, and over 0.3% rests with the top ten. The TCR sequence derives from an adult with an advanced solid tumor such as melanoma, head and neck, liver or kidney cancer. The chain links TRBV11-2 to TRBJ1-1; possibly TRBD1 for D (5 bases). Sequencing was performed on CD4+ or CD8+ T cells sorted from blood, taken in a trial of the OX40 agonist ivuxolimab. CDR3: CASSLDLRGEGTEAFF. The CDR3, as DNA: TGTGCCAGCAGCTTAGACCTCCGGGGCGAGGGCACTGAAGCTTTCTTT.